This is a list of T cell receptor beta chains from one sample in a study of T cells after yellow fever vaccination. TCRdb reprocessed the 5' RACE reads with MiXCR, giving one entry per CDR3 protein. Seen here are under 200,000 distinct CDR3 sequences, almost 7% observed once, and the top ten hold 2.5% to 3%. The source material was CD4+ T cells sorted from PBMCs, sampled about 5 days after the first yellow fever vaccination. The receptor set was obtained from a young man who received the YFV17D yellow fever vaccine. The CDR3 runs from the conserved cysteine through the conserved F or W. A D gene is named only where the DNA matches it firmly. Size values are once, few and many counts, or a class for expanded clones, and some rows have none.

few TRBJ1-3 TRBD1 TRBV7-2 TGTGCCAGCAGCTTAGACGTCCCGGGACAGGGAAACACCATATATTTT CASSLDVPGQGNTIYF
many TRBJ2-7 . TRBV5-1 TGCGCCAGCAGCCCGACAGTAAACACCTACGAGCAGTACTTC CASSPTVNTYEQYF
few TRBJ1-1 . TRBV20-1 TGCAGTGCTAGAGATGGAAGGGAAATGAACACTGAAGCTTTCTTT CSARDGREMNTEAFF
. TRBJ1-2 . TRBV19 TGTGCCAGTAGCAAATACAGGGCGTATGGCTACACCTTC CASSKYRAYGYTF
many TRBJ1-2 TRBD1 TRBV24-1 TGTGCCACCAGTGATCCGGGACAGGGAGGGAATGGCTACACCTTC CATSDPGQGGNGYTF
many TRBJ1-1 . TRBV3-1 TGTGCCAGCAGCCAAGGCTCCTGGGGAGGCGTCATGAACACTGAAGCTTTCTTT CASSQGSWGGVMNTEAFF
. TRBJ1-2 . TRBV7-2 TGTGCCAGCAGCAGGACCCAGGGGAACTATGGCTACACCTTC CASSRTQGNYGYTF
many TRBJ2-3 . TRBV5-1 TGCGCCAGCAGCCCCCGGGGGGACAGCTACACAGATACGCAGTATTTT CASSPRGDSYTDTQYF
many TRBJ2-1 . TRBV7-3 TGTGCCAGCAGCTTATCGATGAACAATGAGCAGTTCTTC CASSLSMNNEQFF
. TRBJ2-4 TRBD2 TRBV5-6 TGTGCCAGCAGCCCCCGCGGGGGGGTCCTAGCCAAAAACATTCAGTACTTC CASSPRGGVLAKNIQYF
many TRBJ1-2 . TRBV7-8 TGTGCCAGCAGCTCCAGGGTGCTGAAAGGAAACTATGGCTACACCTTC CASSSRVLKGNYGYTF
. TRBJ1-3 TRBD1 TRBV5-1 TGCGCCAGCAGCTTGGGACAGGGGAGCTCTGGAAACACCATATATTTT CASSLGQGSSGNTIYF
. TRBJ2-5 . TRBV30 TGTGCCTGGAGTGTACGGCGGGAAGAGACCCAGTACTTC CAWSVRREETQYF
many TRBJ1-6 TRBD1 TRBV5-1 TGCGCCAGCAGCTTGGACAGGGGTAATTCACCCCTCCACTTT CASSLDRGNSPLHF
few TRBJ2-5 TRBD2 TRBV5-1 TGCGCCAGCAGCTCCTTAGCGGGGGGGCCTGTAAAGACCCAGTACTTC CASSSLAGGPVKTQYF
many TRBJ2-5 . TRBV5-1 TGCGCCAGCAGCTTGGATCCAGCGGGCAAGGGAGAGACCCAGTACTTC CASSLDPAGKGETQYF
many TRBJ2-3 . TRBV23-1 TGCGCCAGCAGTCAAACGGGTGGGACCGGGAGTACAGATACGCAGTATTTT CASSQTGGTGSTDTQYF
many TRBJ2-7 . TRBV6-5 TGTGCCAGCTGCCGACCCACAGGGAGCTACTCCTACGAGCAGTACTTC CASCRPTGSYSYEQYF
few TRBJ1-2 . TRBV25-1 TGTGCCAGCAGTGATGACCGGGAGGGCTACACCTTC CASSDDREGYTF
. TRBJ2-3 . TRBV6-1 TGTGCCAGCAGTCCGGAACAGGGAAGCACAGATACGCAGTATTTT CASSPEQGSTDTQYF